The clone carrying this TCR beta chain was seen ten or more times. The CDR3 has 14 amino acids. Looked up from germline, CDR1 is SGHVS and CDR2 is FQNEAQ. Trimming left V 2 bases short and J 0 bases short, with 7 bases between. TCRdb re-analysed the 5' RACE reads in MiXCR, keeping a single row per CDR3 protein. The sample carries 650,000 to 800,000 distinct CDR3 sequences, 8.6% recorded once. The data were taken from a study of identical twins. This sample also belongs to another study, concerning yellow fever vaccine responses in identical twins.

Sequencing used PBMCs. The V gene is TRBV7-8, the J gene TRBJ1-1; D is uncertain. This TCR was recovered from a woman aged 18-29 years in good health. The CDR3 is CASSLTDLNTEAFF. Here the CDR3 DNA reads TGTGCCAGCAGCTTAACAGACCTGAACACTGAAGCTTTCTTT.